This entry concerns a single T cell receptor (beta chain). The data stem from a study of blood T cell repertoires in COVID-19. V lost 6 bases and J lost 7, with 13 bases in between. CDR1 MNHEY and CDR2 SVGAGI come from the germline V gene. The CDR3 sequence is 14 residues long. Method: immunoSEQ multiplex PCR; TCRdb's copy keeps in-frame clones and lacks some. This sample carries fewer than 300,000 clones, 65% to 85% of them seen once, and the ten largest clones take around 16%. The Seattle patients joined while their infection was active and were tracked longitudinally afterward. The TCR sequence derives from a person between 70 and 80 years old with COVID-19, enrolled during active disease. What was sequenced was peripheral blood. J is TRBJ1-6 and V is TRBV6-5, with D hard to call. Written as DNA, the CDR3 is TGTGCCAGCAGCCTCCCTGAGCTCAATTCACCCCTCCACTTT. Translation gives CASSLPELNSPLHF.